One and the same sample provided the 32 T cell receptor beta chains below, sequenced in a study of blood T cells in healthy people across ages. Primed by a sample-barcoded 5' primer and a J-beta primer mix, a second PCR proceeded for roughly 6 to 12 cycles. TCRdb reprocessed the 5' RACE reads via MiXCR and lists one record per CDR3 protein. The table records roughly 1,800,000 distinct CDR3 sequences, less than 50% of them present only once. The sequenced sample was blood. These receptors all stem from a woman in her forties in good health.

This clonotype turned up a few times. This rearrangement joins TRBV20-1 to TRBJ2-7; D uncertain. CDR1 is DFQATT, CDR2 SNEGSKA, per germline (reference sequence). This CDR3 is 13 amino acids long. The V and J ends lost 3 bases and 1 base respectively, with 10 bases between them. The CDR3 here is CSASAGSSYEQYF. Here the CDR3 DNA reads TGCAGTGCTAGTGCCGGGTCTTCCTACGAGCAGTACTTC.

The genes are TRBV6-1 and TRBJ2-1; no reliable D call. The V gene's germline CDR1 is MNHNS and CDR2 SASEGT. The CDR3 totals 17 residues. Trimming stripped 6 bases from V and 0 bases from J, with 18 bases between. The CDR3 coding sequence is TGTGCCAGCAGCCCCGAATCCCCGGCTATCTCCTACAATGAGCAGTTCTTC. Translated, it gives CASSPESPAISYNEQFF.

This clonotype was seen at least ten times. The V and J genes are TRBV7-2 and TRBJ2-4; TRBD2 is a possible D gene (6 bases). The CDR3 is 15 residues long. The V gene lost 4 bases and the J gene lost 6 bases, with 16 bases spanning the gap. Germline CDR1 is SGHTA and CDR2 is FQGNSA. Here the CDR3 reads CASSSGTGVLNIQYF. In nucleotides, the CDR3 is TGTGCCAGCAGCTCGGGGACGGGAGTCTTAAACATTCAGTACTTC.

Comments on this clonotype: A read error may account for a junction end that differs from germline. The CDR3 region is CASCEVLAGEEQFF. The CDR3 nucleotides read TGTGCCAGCTGTGAGGTCCTAGCGGGGGAAGAGCAGTTCTTC. The rearrangement links TRBV2 to TRBJ2-1; 10 bases map to TRBD2. The CDR3 spans 14 residues. Germline V gives CDR1 SNHLY, CDR2 FYNNEI.

The gene calls are TRBV3-1 and TRBJ2-5; D is unresolved. This CDR3 has 14 amino acids. In germline, CDR1 is LGHDT, CDR2 YNNKEL (reference sequence). The ends were cut back, 0 bases at V and 7 bases at J, with 12 bases in the middle. The CDR3 loop reads CASSQDQYFGTQYF. In nucleotides, the CDR3 is TGTGCCAGCAGCCAAGATCAGTATTTTGGGACCCAGTACTTC.

V is TRBV10-3 and J is TRBJ2-1; TRBD2 might be the D (5 bases). The germline CDR1 and CDR2 sequences are ENHRY and SYGVKD. CDR3 length equals 12 residues. V was trimmed by 9 bases and J by 9 bases, leaving 15 bases between them. CDR3 DNA: TGTGCCATATCGGGTTTGGGGAGTGAGCAGTTCTTC. Protein sequence: CAISGLGSEQFF.

The chain couples TRBV6-1 to TRBJ1-6; D unclear. Trimming took off 5 bases at V and 7 bases at J, with 18 bases between the two ends. This CDR3 has 16 amino acids. Germline V gives CDR1 MNHNS, CDR2 SASEGT. The CDR3 loop reads CASSPHGAGLNSPLHF. CDR3 nucleotide sequence: TGTGCCAGCAGTCCTCACGGAGCGGGTCTCAATTCACCCCTCCACTTT.

The rearrangement joins TRBV2 to TRBJ2-3, with D unresolved. Looked up from germline, CDR1 is SNHLY and CDR2 is FYNNEI. This CDR3 has 10 amino acids. V lost 7 bases, J lost 9 bases, and 8 bases lay in between. Written as DNA, the CDR3 is TGTGCCAGCACCAGCCTAACGCAGTATTTT. This sequence encodes CASTSLTQYF.

The rearrangement joins TRBV10-3 to TRBJ2-5, with 8 bases fitting TRBD2. TRBJ2-7 matches the DNA end more closely, so the J call is doubtful. The CDR3 covers 14 residues. Germline V lookup: CDR1 ENHRY, CDR2 SYGVKD. CDR3 in DNA: TGTGCCATCAGTGGCGCAGGGACTAGCTACGAGCAGTACTTC. Protein product: CAISGAGTSYEQYF.

The chain combines TRBV2 with TRBJ2-7, with TRBD2 identical over 7 bases. The V gene's germline CDR1 is SNHLY and CDR2 FYNNEI. The trim removed 7 bases at V and 7 bases at J, leaving 13 bases unmatched. The CDR3 extends over 14 amino acids. CDR3: CASTPGRLSGEQYF. In nucleotides, the CDR3 is TGTGCCAGCACCCCTGGGAGACTTAGCGGGGAGCAGTACTTC.

Here the CDR3 reads CASSLAGGGVSQPQHF. In DNA, the CDR3 is TGTGCCAGCAGCTTAGCAGGGGGCGGCGTTAGTCAGCCCCAGCATTTT. This rearrangement joins TRBV7-9 to TRBJ1-5, with TRBD1 identical over 7 bases. J lost 6 bases, V lost 0 bases, and 8 bases had no gene match. This CDR3 has 16 residues. Per the germline V gene, CDR1 is SEHNR and CDR2 is FQNEAQ (reference sequence).

This clonotype was seen a handful of times. This chain connects TRBV5-5 to TRBJ2-7, with 7 bases matching TRBD1. The germline gives CDR1 SGHKS, CDR2 YYEKEE (reference sequence). The CDR3 has 13 amino acids. The V gene end was trimmed by 0 bases and the J gene end by 11 bases; junction bases not matched to a gene: 8. The CDR3 here is CASSLALTGEEYF. For the CDR3, the DNA is TGTGCCAGCAGCTTGGCCTTAACAGGGGAAGAGTACTTC.

V gene TRBV15 combines with J gene TRBJ2-3; possibly TRBD2 for D (7 bases). The CDR3 covers 18 residues. Trimming left V 11 bases short and J 1 base short, with 28 bases between. The germline V gene encodes CDR1 LNHNV and CDR2 YYDKDF (reference sequence). CDR3 bases: TGTGCCTCAAAGGAAGGGAGGGGGAGTGAGTTTGGCACAGATACGCAGTATTTT. Translated, it gives CASKEGRGSEFGTDTQYF.

A few counts support this clonotype. The V call is TRBV7-8, the J call TRBJ2-7; D gene uncertain. This CDR3 has 11 residues. V was pared by 5 bases and J by 6 bases, with 8 bases between. Germline V gene data show CDR1 as SGHVS and CDR2 as FQNEAQ. CDR3 region: CASSAESEQYF. CDR3 sequence (DNA): TGTGCCAGCAGCGCTGAGTCCGAGCAGTACTTC.

This rearrangement joins TRBV29-1 to TRBJ2-1, with TRBD2 matching over 9 bases. CDR3 length: 17 residues. With 1 base clipped from V and 9 bases from J, the junction kept 16 bases outside the gene matches. The germline V gene encodes CDR1 SQVTM and CDR2 ANQGSEA. Here the CDR3 reads CSVEVIRAGGRYGEQFF. In DNA form, the CDR3 reads TGCAGCGTTGAAGTGATCAGGGCGGGGGGGCGGTACGGTGAGCAGTTCTTC.

This sequence joins TRBV5-1 and TRBJ1-2; D is unclear. Germline V lookup: CDR1 SGHRS, CDR2 YFSETQ. The V end lost 5 bases, the J end lost 9 bases, and 14 bases lay between the germline ends. The CDR3 has 12 residues. CDR3 loop: CASRGALERYTF. DNA of the CDR3: TGCGCCAGCAGGGGTGCCCTGGAACGCTACACCTTC.

The gene calls are TRBV5-1 and TRBJ2-7, with D unresolved. CDR1 and CDR2 from the germline V gene are SGHRS and YFSETQ. The CDR3 totals 13 residues. V lost 3 bases, J lost 3 bases, and 10 bases lay in between. CDR3 sequence (DNA): TGCGCCAGCAGCTCCGGACCCAACTACGAGCAGTACTTC. Translated, it gives CASSSGPNYEQYF.

V and J are TRBV5-1 and TRBJ2-4, with no clear D. The V gene's germline CDR1 is SGHRS and CDR2 YFSETQ. The V end was cut by 0 bases, the J end by 7 bases, with 8 bases between. This CDR3 is 13 amino acids long. CDR3 coding DNA: TGCGCCAGCAGCTTGGATGGGCCTAACATTCAGTACTTC. Protein product: CASSLDGPNIQYF. Using reference TRBV5-1 and TRBJ2-4 for the parts outside the CDR3, the full variable domain is KAGVTQTPRYLIKTRGQQVTLSCSPISGHRSVSWYQQTPGQGLQFLFEYFSETQRNKGNFPGRFSGRQFSNSRSEMNVSTLELGDSALYLCASSLDGPNIQYFGAGTRLSVL.

This chain uses TRBV20-1 with TRBJ1-4, with TRBD1 matching 9 bases. The CDR3 is 15 amino acids. The germline gives CDR1 DFQATT, CDR2 SNEGSKA (reference sequence). J lost 8 bases, V lost 4 bases, and 11 bases had no gene match. Here the CDR3 reads CSAKLTGGPHEKLFF. Here the CDR3 DNA reads TGCAGTGCTAAACTTACAGGGGGCCCTCACGAAAAACTGTTTTTT.

The chain uses TRBV6-5 and TRBJ2-3; D perhaps matches TRBD1 (5 bases). Per the germline V gene, CDR1 is MNHEY and CDR2 is SVGAGI. The CDR3 sequence is 13 residues long. Trimming pared 0 bases from V and 10 bases from J, leaving 11 bases between. The CDR3 nucleotides read TGTGCCAGCAGTTACTCCATACAGGAACCGCAGTATTTT. It codes for CASSYSIQEPQYF.

The chain links TRBV9 to TRBJ2-5; tentatively, D is TRBD2 (5 bases). With 4 bases removed from V and 2 bases from J, the gap between germline ends came to 15 bases. Germline V gives CDR1 SGDLS, CDR2 YYNGEE. The CDR3 has 15 residues. CDR3 DNA sequence: TGTGCCAGCAGCACGGGGATAGGGATTCAAGAGACCCAGTACTTC. This gives the protein CASSTGIGIQETQYF.

J is TRBJ2-5 and V is TRBV2; possible D gene TRBD1, 6 bases. V lost 8 bases and J 1 base, leaving 14 bases between the germline ends. This CDR3 comprises 14 residues. Germline V gene sequence: CDR1 SNHLY, CDR2 FYNNEI. CDR3 DNA sequence: TGTGCCAGCCACAGGAGGACAGTCCAAGAGACCCAGTACTTC. It encodes CASHRRTVQETQYF.

The genes are TRBV25-1 and TRBJ2-5; D uncertain. CDR3 length: 14 residues. V gave up 2 bases and J gave up 0 bases, with 7 bases separating them. The germline gives CDR1 MGHDK, CDR2 SYGVNS. CDR3 loop: CASSEPQYQETQYF. The CDR3 nucleotides read TGTGCCAGCAGTGAACCTCAGTACCAAGAGACCCAGTACTTC.

A few counts support this clonotype. This chain uses TRBV28 with TRBJ2-7; possible D gene TRBD1, 7 bases. The germline V gene has CDR1 MDHEN and CDR2 SYDVKM. The CDR3 has 14 amino acids. V was clipped by 9 bases and J by 1 base, with 16 bases between them. The CDR3 is CASLGSGGSYEQYF. DNA for the CDR3: TGTGCCAGTCTGGGTTCAGGGGGGTCCTACGAGCAGTACTTC. The entire variable domain, with the rest obtained from reference TRBV28 and TRBJ2-7, is as follows: DVKVTQSSRYLVKRTGEKVFLECVQDMDHENMFWYRQDPGLGLRLIYFSYDVKMKEKGDIPEGYSVSREKKERFSLILESASTNQTSMYLCASLGSGGSYEQYFGPGTRLTVT.

This clonotype was counted a single time. The chain employs TRBV5-1 and TRBJ2-1; tentative D call: TRBD2 (5 bases). Trimming left V 2 bases short and J 10 bases short, with 16 bases between. CDR1 is SGHRS and CDR2 is YFSETQ in the germline V gene. This CDR3 is 14 amino acids long. CDR3 residues: CASSLTTGPGEQFF. The DNA for the CDR3 is TGCGCCAGCAGCTTAACTACCGGGCCGGGGGAGCAGTTCTTC. Drawing the rest from reference TRBV5-1 and TRBJ2-1, the complete variable domain is KAGVTQTPRYLIKTRGQQVTLSCSPISGHRSVSWYQQTPGQGLQFLFEYFSETQRNKGNFPGRFSGRQFSNSRSEMNVSTLELGDSALYLCASSLTTGPGEQFFGPGTRLTVL.

This chain uses TRBV7-2 with TRBJ2-5; D is perhaps TRBD2 (5 bases). The V end lost 0 bases, the J end lost 9 bases, and 11 bases lay between the germline ends. This CDR3 is built from 13 residues. Germline-derived CDR1 and CDR2 are SGHTA and FQGNSA. CDR3 DNA: TGTGCCAGCAGCTTAGCCCCCGCGGAGGCCCAGTACTTC. Protein product: CASSLAPAEAQYF.

In regard to this clonotype: At one end, the junction sequence differs from germline, possibly due to a read error. The V call is TRBV25-1, the J call TRBJ1-3; D ambiguous. Germline CDR1 MGHDK, CDR2 SYGVNS. This CDR3 contains 13 residues. CDR3 protein: CASAAGSGNTVYF. Written as DNA, the CDR3 is TGTGCCAGCGCGGCCGGCTCTGGAAACACCGTATATTTT.

This clonotype has a single count. The V gene is TRBV18, the J gene TRBJ2-1; 7 bases map to TRBD1. The V gene's germline CDR1 is KGHSH and CDR2 LQKENI. The CDR3 length is 14 residues. V trimming: 0 bases; J trimming: 12 bases; junction bases outside the gene matches: 8. The CDR3 loop reads CASSPPGTDLGQFF. CDR3 in DNA: TGTGCCAGCTCACCACCAGGGACAGACTTAGGGCAGTTCTTC.

The sample holds a few counts of this clonotype. This sequence joins TRBV29-1 and TRBJ2-1, with 7 bases matching TRBD1. The germline CDR1 and CDR2 sequences are SQVTM and ANQGSEA. This CDR3 is built from 14 residues. Trimming at V came to 3 bases and at J to 10 bases, leaving 12 bases not matched to a gene. CDR3 loop: CSVEHPRGRGEQFF. The CDR3 DNA is TGCAGCGTTGAGCACCCAAGGGGGCGTGGGGAGCAGTTCTTC.

This rearrangement joins TRBV2 to TRBJ1-4; D is perhaps TRBD1 (6 bases). Trimming left V 3 bases short and J 5 bases short, with 16 bases between. CDR1 and CDR2 from the germline V gene are SNHLY and FYNNEI. This CDR3 spans 16 amino acids. Here the CDR3 DNA reads TGTGCCAGCAGTGAGAATTTAGGGGGTCTGAATGAAAAACTGTTTTTT. This encodes CASSENLGGLNEKLFF.

The chain uses TRBV11-2 and TRBJ2-1; D is perhaps TRBD1 (6 bases). Trimming shortened V by 6 bases and J by 8 bases, and 17 bases separated the two germline ends. Germline CDR1 reads SGHAT; CDR2 reads FQNNGV. The CDR3 is made up of 14 amino acids. The CDR3 DNA reads TGTGCCAGCAGACCCGGGACAATGGACGATGAGCAGTTCTTC. Translation: CASRPGTMDDEQFF.

The chain links TRBV6-4 to TRBJ1-5, with D tentatively TRBD1 (5 bases). Germline assignment: CDR1 MRHNA and CDR2 SNTAGT. V was clipped by 2 bases and J by 0 bases, with 5 bases between them. The CDR3 has 14 residues. The CDR3 region is CASSDGTSNQPQHF. CDR3 sequence (DNA): TGTGCCAGCAGTGACGGGACTAGCAATCAGCCCCAGCATTTT.